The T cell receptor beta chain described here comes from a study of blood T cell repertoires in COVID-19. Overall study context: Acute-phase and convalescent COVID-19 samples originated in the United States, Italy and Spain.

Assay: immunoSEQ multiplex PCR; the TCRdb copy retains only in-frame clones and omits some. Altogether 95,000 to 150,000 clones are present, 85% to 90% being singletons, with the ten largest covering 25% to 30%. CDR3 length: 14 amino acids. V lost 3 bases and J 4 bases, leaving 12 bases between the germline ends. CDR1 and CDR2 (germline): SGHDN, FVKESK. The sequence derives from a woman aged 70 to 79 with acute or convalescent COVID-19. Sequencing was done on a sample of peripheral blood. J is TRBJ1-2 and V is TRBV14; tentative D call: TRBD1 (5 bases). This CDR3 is CASSQRPDSYGYTF. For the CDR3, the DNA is TGTGCCAGCAGCCAGAGGCCCGACAGCTATGGCTACACCTTC.